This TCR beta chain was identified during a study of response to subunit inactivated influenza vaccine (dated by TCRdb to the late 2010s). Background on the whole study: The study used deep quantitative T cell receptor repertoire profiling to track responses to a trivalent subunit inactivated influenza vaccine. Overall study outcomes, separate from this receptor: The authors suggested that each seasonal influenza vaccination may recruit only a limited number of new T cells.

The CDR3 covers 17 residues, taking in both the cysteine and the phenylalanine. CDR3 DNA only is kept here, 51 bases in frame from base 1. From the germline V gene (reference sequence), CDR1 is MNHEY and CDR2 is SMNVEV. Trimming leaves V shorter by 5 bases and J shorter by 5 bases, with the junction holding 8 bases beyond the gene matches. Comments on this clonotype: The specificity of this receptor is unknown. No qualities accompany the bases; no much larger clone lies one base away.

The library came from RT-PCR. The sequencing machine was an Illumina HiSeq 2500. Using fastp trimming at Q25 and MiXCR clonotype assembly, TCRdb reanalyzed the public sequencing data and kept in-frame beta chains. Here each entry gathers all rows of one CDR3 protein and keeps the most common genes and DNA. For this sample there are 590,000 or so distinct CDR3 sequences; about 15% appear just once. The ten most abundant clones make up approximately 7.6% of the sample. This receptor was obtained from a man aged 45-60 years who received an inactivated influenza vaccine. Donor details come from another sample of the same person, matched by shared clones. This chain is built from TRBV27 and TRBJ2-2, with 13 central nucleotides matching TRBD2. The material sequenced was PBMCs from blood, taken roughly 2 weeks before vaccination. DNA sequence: TGTGCCAGCAGTGATACTAGCGGGAGGGCCAGGACCGGGGAGCTGTTTTTT. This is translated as CASSDTSGRARTGELFF.